The source of this T cell receptor (beta chain) is a study of control samples from healthy donors and cancer patients. Germline-derived CDR1 and CDR2 are MDHEN and SYDVKM. Deletions cut 5 bases from V and 11 bases from J, with 14 bases between. This CDR3 has 12 amino acids. TCRdb keeps only in-frame clones here, not all; method: immunoSEQ multiplex PCR. The sample consists of tens of thousands of clones, approximately 84% of them appearing once. The sequencing input was blood. The V and J genes are TRBV28 and TRBJ2-3, with a possible D match to TRBD1 (6 bases). This clonotype was obtained from a man over 45 in good health. The CDR3 sequence is CASSLRGRRQYF. CDR3 nucleotide sequence: TGTGCCAGCAGTCTCAGGGGTAGGAGGCAGTATTTT.